The present entry profiles one T cell receptor (beta chain) with its context. This record comes from a study of CD8 T cells in Susac syndrome. TEMRA cells were enriched by FACS, and CD4+ and CD8+ T cells were negatively isolated. Random hexamers primed reverse transcription of about 0.5 to 1 ug RNA. Amplification of TCR beta CDR3 spanned 54 Vbeta and 13 Jbeta via immunoSEQ multiplex PCR. TCRdb processed the immunoSEQ multiplex PCR reads anew with MiXCR; each CDR3 protein has one entry. Of about 22,000 distinct CDR3 sequences in the sample, 90% to 95% are singletons; the top ten hold about 0.29%. This CDR3 spans 15 amino acids. Germline-derived CDR1 and CDR2 are MNHNS and SASEGT. Trimming took 2 bases from V and 4 from J; bases not matched to a gene: 1.

The receptor's source is a human donor in good health. The chain has TRBV6-1 and TRBJ2-3; TRBD2 matches 12 bases. The sample comprised CD8+ T cells from PBMCs. CDR3 sequence (DNA): TGTGCCAGCAGTGAACTAGCGGGGGGGCCAGATACGCAGTATTTT. Its protein is CASSELAGGPDTQYF.